This record concerns one T cell receptor beta chain sequence. The entry originates in a study of T cells in Graves' hyperthyroidism and ophthalmopathy. RNA transcripts were the template for amplifying TCR beta CDR3 regions. The HTBI set primed first-round TCR CDR3 RT-PCR. Each CDR3 protein gets one entry after TCRdb re-called the multiplex PCR reads with MiXCR. The table includes hundreds of thousands of distinct CDR3 sequences, about 15% detected once. This clonotype originated in a woman aged 25-40 years with Graves' hyperthyroidism that later progressed to Graves' ophthalmopathy. Sequenced sample: blood.

The CDR3 DNA follows: TGCAGTGCTGGTCCGGGACTTAACGCAGAAGAGACCCAGTACTTC. It encodes CSAGPGLNAEETQYF. This chain joins TRBV20-1 and TRBJ2-5; TRBD2 might be the D (6 bases). The CDR3 extends over 15 amino acids. Germline loops: CDR1 DFQATT, CDR2 SNEGSKA (reference sequence). Trimming cost V 5 bases and J 3 bases, with 19 bases left between them.